Below are 3 T cell receptor beta chains sequenced from a single sample in a study of shared clonotypes between healthy human individuals. The protocol was immunoSEQ multiplex PCR, while the TCRdb copy is restricted to in-frame clones and leaves out a portion. The sample consists of approximately 740,000 clones, around 67% of them appearing once. Sequencing was done on a sample of memory CD4+ T cells sorted from blood. Subset of the sample: CD45RA-negative fraction. These receptor sequences come from a woman aged 25 to 39 in good health.

This chain uses TRBV5-1 with TRBJ2-1; TRBD1 matches at 7 bases. Germline loops: CDR1 SGHRS, CDR2 YFSETQ. V gave up 4 bases and J gave up 3 bases; unmatched junction bases: 10. This CDR3 has 16 residues. CDR3 in amino acids: CASSRTPGQFYNEQFF. The CDR3 DNA reads TGCGCCAGCAGCCGGACACCGGGACAGTTCTACAATGAGCAGTTCTTC.

This clone occurred once. The V and J genes are TRBV27 and TRBJ2-5; D gene ambiguous. Per germline, CDR1 MNHEY and CDR2 SMNVEV (reference sequence). This CDR3 region has 15 residues. Trimming pared 8 bases from V and 0 bases from J, leaving 16 bases between. The CDR3 region is CASAATSRYQETQYF. CDR3 coding DNA: TGTGCCAGCGCAGCCACCTCACGGTACCAAGAGACCCAGTACTTC.

Points on this clone: At one end the junction does not follow the germline gene, possibly because of a read error. The rearrangement links TRBV29-1 to TRBJ2-7; 7 bases agree with TRBD2. Germline V gene lookup returns CDR1 SQVTM and CDR2 ANQGSEA. This CDR3 region has 13 residues. CDR3 in amino acids: CSVDANGRGERYF. CDR3 nucleotides: TGCAGCGTTGACGCCAATGGTCGGGGGGAGCGGTACTTC.